The 4 T cell receptor beta chains below come from one sample, sequenced in a study of cytomegalovirus exposure and HLA in healthy donors. In the PCR, 60 Vbeta and 13 Jbeta primers were used. Method: immunoSEQ multiplex PCR; TCRdb's copy keeps in-frame clones and lacks some. The data hold some 200,000 clones, with around 80% observed a single time. Sequencing was carried out using PBMCs. The receptors here all came from a boy between 2 and 10 years old in good health and CMV-seronegative.

This clone is a singleton in its sample. The chain recombines TRBV11-3 with TRBJ1-1; no reliable D call. Trimming cost V 2 bases and J 1 base, with 11 bases left between them. CDR3 length: 15 amino acids. Germline V gene sequence: CDR1 SGHNT, CDR2 YENEEA. The CDR3 spells CASSLSTVSNTEAFF. CDR3 nucleotides: TGTGCCAGCAGCTTAAGTACAGTTTCGAACACTGAAGCTTTCTTT.

This sequence joins TRBV15 and TRBJ2-7; 8 nucleotides align to TRBD1. Germline values: CDR1 LNHNV, CDR2 YYDKDF (reference sequence). Germline trimming cut 2 bases from V and 5 bases from J; bases unmatched to any gene: 5. The CDR3 totals 14 residues. DNA for the CDR3: TGTGCCACCAGCAGAACGGACAGGGCCCACGAGCAGTACTTC. Its translation is CATSRTDRAHEQYF.

This clone was seen only a few times. The chain uses TRBV6-5 and TRBJ2-7; D is undetermined. With 0 bases removed from V and 3 bases from J, the gap between germline ends came to 12 bases. Germline V lookup: CDR1 MNHEY, CDR2 SVGAGI. The CDR3 consists of 15 residues. The CDR3 sequence: CASSYSGLGYYEQYF. The DNA of the CDR3 is TGTGCCAGCAGTTACTCTGGGCTGGGCTACTACGAGCAGTACTTC.

The rearrangement links TRBV18 to TRBJ1-2, with D unresolved. Trimming took 3 bases from V and 14 from J, leaving 22 bases between them. The CDR3 has 14 amino acids. The germline V gene encodes CDR1 KGHSH and CDR2 LQKENI. The CDR3 DNA follows: TGTGCCAGCTCACCGGACCGGGATCACCTCGGTGGGACCTTC. As protein: CASSPDRDHLGGTF.